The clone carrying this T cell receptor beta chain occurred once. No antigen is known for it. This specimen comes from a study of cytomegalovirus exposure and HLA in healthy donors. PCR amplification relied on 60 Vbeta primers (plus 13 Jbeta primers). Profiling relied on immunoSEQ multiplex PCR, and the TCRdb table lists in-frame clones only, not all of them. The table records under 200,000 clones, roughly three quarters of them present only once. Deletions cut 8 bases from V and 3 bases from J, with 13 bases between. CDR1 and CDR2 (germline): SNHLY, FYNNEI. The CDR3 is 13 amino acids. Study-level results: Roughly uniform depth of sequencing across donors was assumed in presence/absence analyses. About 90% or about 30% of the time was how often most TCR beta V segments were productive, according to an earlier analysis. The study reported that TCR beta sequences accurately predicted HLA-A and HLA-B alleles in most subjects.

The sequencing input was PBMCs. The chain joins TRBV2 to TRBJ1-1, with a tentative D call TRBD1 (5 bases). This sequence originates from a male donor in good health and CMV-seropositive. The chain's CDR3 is CASRHLGDTEAFF. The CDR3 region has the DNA TGTGCCAGCCGACACCTAGGGGACACTGAAGCTTTCTTT. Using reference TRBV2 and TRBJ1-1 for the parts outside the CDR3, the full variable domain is EPEVTQTPSHQVTQMGQEVILRCVPISNHLYFYWYRQILGQKVEFLVSFYNNEISEKSEIFDDQFSVERPDGSNFTLKIRSTKLEDSAMYFCASRHLGDTEAFFGQGTRLTVV.